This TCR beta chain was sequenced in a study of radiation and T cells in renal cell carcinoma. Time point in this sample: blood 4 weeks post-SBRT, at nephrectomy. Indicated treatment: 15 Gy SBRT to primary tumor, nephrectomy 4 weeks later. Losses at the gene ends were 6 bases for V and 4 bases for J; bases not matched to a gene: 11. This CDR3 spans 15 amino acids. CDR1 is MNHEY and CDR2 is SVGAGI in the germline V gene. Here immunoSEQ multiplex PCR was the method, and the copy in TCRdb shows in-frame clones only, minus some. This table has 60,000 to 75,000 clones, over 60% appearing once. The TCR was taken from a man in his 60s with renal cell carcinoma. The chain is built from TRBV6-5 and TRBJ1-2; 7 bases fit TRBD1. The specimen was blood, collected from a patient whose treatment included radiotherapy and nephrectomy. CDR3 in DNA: TGTGCCAGCAGGGCTGGACAGGCAGCCATCTATGGCTACACCTTC. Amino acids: CASRAGQAAIYGYTF.